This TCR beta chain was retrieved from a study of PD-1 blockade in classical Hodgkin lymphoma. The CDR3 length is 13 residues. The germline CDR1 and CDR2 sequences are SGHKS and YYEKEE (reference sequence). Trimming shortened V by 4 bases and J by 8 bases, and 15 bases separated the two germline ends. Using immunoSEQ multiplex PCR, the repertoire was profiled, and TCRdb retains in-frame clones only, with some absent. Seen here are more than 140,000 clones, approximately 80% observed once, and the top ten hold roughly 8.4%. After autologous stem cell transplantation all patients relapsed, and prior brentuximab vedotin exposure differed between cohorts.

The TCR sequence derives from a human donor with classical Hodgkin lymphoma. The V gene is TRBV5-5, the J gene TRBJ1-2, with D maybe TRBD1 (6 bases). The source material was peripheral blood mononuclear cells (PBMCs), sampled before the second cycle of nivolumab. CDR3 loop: CASSETGITGYTF. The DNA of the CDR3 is TGTGCCAGCAGCGAAACAGGGATAACGGGCTACACCTTC. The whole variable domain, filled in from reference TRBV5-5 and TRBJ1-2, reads DAGVTQSPTHLIKTRGQQVTLRCSPISGHKSVSWYQQVLGQGPQFIFQYYEKEERGRGNFPDRFSARQFPNYSSELNVNALLLGDSALYLCASSETGITGYTFGSGTRLTVV.